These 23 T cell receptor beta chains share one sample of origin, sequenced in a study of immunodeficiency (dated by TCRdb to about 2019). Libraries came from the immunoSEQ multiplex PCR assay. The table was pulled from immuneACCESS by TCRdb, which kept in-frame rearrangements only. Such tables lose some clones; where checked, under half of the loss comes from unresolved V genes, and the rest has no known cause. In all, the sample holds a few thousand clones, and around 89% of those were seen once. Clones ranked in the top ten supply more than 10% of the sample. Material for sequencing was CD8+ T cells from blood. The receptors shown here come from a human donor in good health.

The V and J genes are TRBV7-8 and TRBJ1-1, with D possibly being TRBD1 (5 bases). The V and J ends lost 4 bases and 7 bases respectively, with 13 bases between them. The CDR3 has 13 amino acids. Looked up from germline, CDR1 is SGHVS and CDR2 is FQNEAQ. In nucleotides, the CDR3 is TGTGCCAGCAGCTCCCAAGGGGAGGGTGAAGCTTTCTTT. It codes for CASSSQGEGEAFF.

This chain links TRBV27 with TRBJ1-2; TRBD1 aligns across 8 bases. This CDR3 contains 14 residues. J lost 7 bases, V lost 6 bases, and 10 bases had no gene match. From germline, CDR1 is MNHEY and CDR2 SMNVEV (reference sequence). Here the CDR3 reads CASRPGQGVPGYTF. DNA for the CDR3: TGTGCCAGCAGGCCCGGACAGGGAGTCCCTGGCTACACCTTC.

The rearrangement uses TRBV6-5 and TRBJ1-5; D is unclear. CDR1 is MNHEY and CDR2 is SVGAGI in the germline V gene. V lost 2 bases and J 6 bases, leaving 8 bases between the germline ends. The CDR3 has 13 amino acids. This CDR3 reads CASSYTWGQPQHF. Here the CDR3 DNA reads TGTGCCAGCAGTTACACTTGGGGTCAGCCCCAGCATTTT.

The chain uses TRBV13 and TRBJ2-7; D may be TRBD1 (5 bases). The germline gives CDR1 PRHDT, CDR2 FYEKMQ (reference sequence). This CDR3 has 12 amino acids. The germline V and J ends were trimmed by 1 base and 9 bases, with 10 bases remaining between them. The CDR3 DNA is TGTGCCAGCAGCTTAGCATCAGGGCGGCAGTACTTC. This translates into CASSLASGRQYF.

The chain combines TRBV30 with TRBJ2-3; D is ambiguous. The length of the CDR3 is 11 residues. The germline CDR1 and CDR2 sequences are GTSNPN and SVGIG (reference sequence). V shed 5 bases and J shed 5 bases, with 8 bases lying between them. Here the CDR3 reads CAWSSGDTQYF. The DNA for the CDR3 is TGTGCCTGGTCGTCTGGAGATACGCAGTATTTT.

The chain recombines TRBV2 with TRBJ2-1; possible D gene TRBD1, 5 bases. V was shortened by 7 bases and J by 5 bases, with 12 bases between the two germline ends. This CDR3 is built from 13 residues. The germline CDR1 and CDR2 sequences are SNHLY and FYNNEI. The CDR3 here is CASIAGANNEQFF. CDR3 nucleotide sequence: TGTGCCAGCATAGCTGGGGCTAACAATGAGCAGTTCTTC.

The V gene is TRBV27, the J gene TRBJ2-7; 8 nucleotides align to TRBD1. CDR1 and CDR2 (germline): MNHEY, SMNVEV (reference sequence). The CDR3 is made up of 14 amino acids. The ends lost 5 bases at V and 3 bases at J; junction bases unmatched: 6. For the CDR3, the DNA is TGTGCCAGCAGTCCAGAGGACAGGGTCTACGAGCAGTACTTC. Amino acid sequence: CASSPEDRVYEQYF.

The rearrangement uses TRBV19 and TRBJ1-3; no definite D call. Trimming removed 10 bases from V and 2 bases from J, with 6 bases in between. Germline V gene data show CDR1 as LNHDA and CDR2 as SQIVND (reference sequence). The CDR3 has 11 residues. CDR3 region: CATRPGNTIYF. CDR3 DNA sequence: TGTGCCACCCGGCCTGGAAACACCATATATTTT.

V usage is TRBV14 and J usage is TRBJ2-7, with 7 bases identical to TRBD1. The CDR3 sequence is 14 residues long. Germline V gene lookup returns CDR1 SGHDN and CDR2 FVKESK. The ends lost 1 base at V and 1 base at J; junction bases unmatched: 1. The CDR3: CASSQGTGSYEQYF. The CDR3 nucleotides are TGTGCCAGCAGCCAAGGGACAGGTTCCTACGAGCAGTACTTC.

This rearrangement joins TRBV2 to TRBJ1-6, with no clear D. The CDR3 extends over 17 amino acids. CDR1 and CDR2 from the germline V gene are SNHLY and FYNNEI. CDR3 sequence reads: CGGSIFPGPTYNSPLHF. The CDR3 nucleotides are TGTGGAGGAAGCATCTTTCCCGGGCCGACTTATAATTCACCCCTCCACTTT.

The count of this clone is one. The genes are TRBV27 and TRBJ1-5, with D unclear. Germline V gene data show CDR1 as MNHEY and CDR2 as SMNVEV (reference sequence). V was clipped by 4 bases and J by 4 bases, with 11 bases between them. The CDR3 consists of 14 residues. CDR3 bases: TGTGCCAGCAGTTGGGCCGCGGGGAATCAGCCCCAGCATTTT. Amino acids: CASSWAAGNQPQHF.

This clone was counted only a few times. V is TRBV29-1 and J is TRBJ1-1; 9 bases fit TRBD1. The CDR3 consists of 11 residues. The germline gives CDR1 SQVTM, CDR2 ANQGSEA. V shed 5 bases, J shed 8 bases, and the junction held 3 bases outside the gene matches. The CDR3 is CSVQTGGEAFF. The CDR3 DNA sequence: TGCAGCGTTCAGACAGGGGGAGAAGCTTTCTTT.

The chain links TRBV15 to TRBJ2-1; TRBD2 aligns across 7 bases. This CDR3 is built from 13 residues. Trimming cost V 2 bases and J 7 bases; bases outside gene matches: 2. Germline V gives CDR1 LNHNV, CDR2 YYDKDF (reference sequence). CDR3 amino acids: CATSRQGGNEQFF. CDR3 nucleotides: TGTGCCACCAGCAGACAGGGAGGGAATGAGCAGTTCTTC.

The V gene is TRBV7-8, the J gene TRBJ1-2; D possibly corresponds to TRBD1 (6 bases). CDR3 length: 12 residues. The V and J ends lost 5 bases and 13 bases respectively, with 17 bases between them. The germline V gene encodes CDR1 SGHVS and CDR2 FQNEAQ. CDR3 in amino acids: CASSLVGGNGTF. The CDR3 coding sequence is TGTGCCAGCAGCCTAGTCGGGGGCAATGGCACCTTC.

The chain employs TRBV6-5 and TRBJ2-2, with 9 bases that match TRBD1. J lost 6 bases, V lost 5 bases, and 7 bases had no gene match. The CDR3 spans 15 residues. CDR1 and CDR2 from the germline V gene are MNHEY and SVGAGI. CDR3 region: CASSPRDRESGELFF. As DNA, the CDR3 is TGTGCCAGCAGTCCCCGGGACAGGGAATCCGGGGAGCTGTTTTTT.

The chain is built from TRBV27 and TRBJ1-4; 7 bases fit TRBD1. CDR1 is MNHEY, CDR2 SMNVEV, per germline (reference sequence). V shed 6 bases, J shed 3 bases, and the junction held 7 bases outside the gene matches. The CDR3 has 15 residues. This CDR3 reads CASSPWDSPNEKLFF. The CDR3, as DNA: TGTGCCAGCAGCCCCTGGGACAGTCCTAATGAAAAACTGTTTTTT.

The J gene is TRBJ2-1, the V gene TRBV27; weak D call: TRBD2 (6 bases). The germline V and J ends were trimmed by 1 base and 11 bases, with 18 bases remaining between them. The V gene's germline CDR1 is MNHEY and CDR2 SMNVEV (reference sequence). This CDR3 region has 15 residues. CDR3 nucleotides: TGTGCCAGCAGTTTATTCGGGGATTTGGAGGGAAAGCAGTTCTTC. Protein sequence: CASSLFGDLEGKQFF.

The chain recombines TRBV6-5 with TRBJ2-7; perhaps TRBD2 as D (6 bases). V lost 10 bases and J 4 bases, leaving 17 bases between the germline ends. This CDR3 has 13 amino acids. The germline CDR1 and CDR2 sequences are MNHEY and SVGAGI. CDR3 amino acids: CAIPSEGIYEQYF. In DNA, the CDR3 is TGTGCCATCCCTTCGGAGGGAATTTACGAGCAGTACTTC.

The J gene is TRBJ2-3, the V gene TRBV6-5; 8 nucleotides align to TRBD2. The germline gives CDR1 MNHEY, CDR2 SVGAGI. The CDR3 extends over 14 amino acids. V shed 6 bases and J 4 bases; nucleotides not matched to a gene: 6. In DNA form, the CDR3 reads TGTGCCAGCAGCCGACTAGCGCTTTCAGATACGCAGTATTTT. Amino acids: CASSRLALSDTQYF.

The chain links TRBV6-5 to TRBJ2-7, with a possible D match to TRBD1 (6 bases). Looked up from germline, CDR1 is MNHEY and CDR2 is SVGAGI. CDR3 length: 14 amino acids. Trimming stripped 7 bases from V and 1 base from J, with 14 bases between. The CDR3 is CASIGTILSYEQYF. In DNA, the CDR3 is TGTGCCAGCATTGGGACAATCCTATCCTACGAGCAGTACTTC.

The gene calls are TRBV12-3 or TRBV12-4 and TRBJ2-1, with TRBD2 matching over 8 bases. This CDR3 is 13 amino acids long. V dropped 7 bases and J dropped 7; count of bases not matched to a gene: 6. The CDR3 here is CASIRGGWNEQFF. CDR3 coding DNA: TGTGCCAGCATCCGGGGGGGTTGGAATGAGCAGTTCTTC.

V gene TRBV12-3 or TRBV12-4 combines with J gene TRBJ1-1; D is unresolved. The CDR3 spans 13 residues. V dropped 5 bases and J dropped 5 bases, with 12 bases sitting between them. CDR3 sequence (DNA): TGTGCCAGCAGTCCCCGGGGAGGGACTGAAGCTTTCTTT. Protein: CASSPRGGTEAFF.

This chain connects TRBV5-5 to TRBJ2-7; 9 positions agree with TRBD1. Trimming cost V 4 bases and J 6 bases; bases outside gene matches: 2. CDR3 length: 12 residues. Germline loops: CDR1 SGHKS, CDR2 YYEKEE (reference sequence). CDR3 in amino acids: CASSQTGGEQYF. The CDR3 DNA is TGTGCCAGCAGCCAGACAGGGGGCGAGCAGTACTTC.